This T cell receptor beta chain was recovered during a study of PD-1 blockade in classical Hodgkin lymphoma. Study observations and caveats: Exclusion was applied to patients who started nivolumab under 1 year after ASCT.

This CDR3 region has 13 residues. Germline CDR1 SEHNR, CDR2 FQNEAQ (reference sequence). V shed 2 bases and J shed 4 bases, with 9 bases lying between them. The time point denotes: cycle 4 day 1 (C4D1), after less than 7 weeks of nivolumab. Exposure to brentuximab vedotin varied, and each patient had relapsed following autologous stem cell transplantation. Data came from immunoSEQ multiplex PCR; TCRdb stores just in-frame clones and leaves some out. The sample has roughly 50,000 clones, nearly 90% seen once. On this clone itself: The antigen is not known.

Sequenced here: peripheral blood mononuclear cells (PBMCs), sampled before the fourth cycle of nivolumab. V usage is TRBV7-9 and J usage is TRBJ2-7; D gene uncertain. The receptor was isolated from a human donor with classical Hodgkin lymphoma. The CDR3 here is CASSLSSQYEQYF. In DNA form, the CDR3 reads TGTGCCAGCAGCTTATCGTCGCAGTACGAGCAGTACTTC.